This TCR beta chain was recovered during a study of beta chain features in type 1 diabetes (dated by TCRdb to the late 2010s). Study-level background: Patients and healthy donors did not differ in mean age, gender distribution, total cell number or subset yield. Across all samples, some 100,000,000 sorted cells were examined, and cell number per subset correlated strongly with RNA yield. In the study, TCRB repertoires of sorted circulating CD4+ T cell subsets from recently diagnosed type 1 diabetes patients were compared with those of matched healthy donors. Whereas all 30 or so donors provided naive and central memory subsets, regulatory and stem cell-like memory subsets were isolated from just 8 patients and about 8 healthy donors. What the research found in general, with its limitations: HLA sub-analyses involved small numbers of individuals, so any influence of HLA type on TCRB rearrangement remained unresolved. In all four CD4+ subsets, TCRB CDR3 length was moderately but significantly shorter in type 1 diabetes patients. The naive, central memory and regulatory TCRB repertoires appeared to resemble one another more closely among patients than among healthy donors. Because cDNA was sequenced instead of genomic DNA, activated cells with high expression could be over-represented, although the groups did not differ in activation or CD3 levels. PCR may preferentially amplify shorter templates, but because patient and control samples were amplified and corrected together, any resulting skew would affect both groups equally. At VDJ recombination sites, patients with type 1 diabetes made fewer insertions and deleted more nucleotides, a pattern implying thymic rearrangement abnormalities.

Each donor gave one peripheral blood draw, about 110 mL on average, collected into heparinised tubes. Using a panel that included CD45RO, CCR7, CD25, CD127, CD95 and CD27, naive, central memory, regulatory and stem cell-like memory CD4+ T cells were sorted on a BD FACSAria II. Every sorted population had a purity above 95%. PBMCs were isolated right away by Lymphoprep density gradient centrifugation and were stained directly, without culture. Samples were stained and sorted in pairs, with one healthy donor and one patient per experiment, so that batch effects were minimized. The entire isolated RNA was reverse transcribed using the High Capacity cDNA Reverse Transcription Kit, and thus expressed TCRB transcripts were sequenced. Deep immunoSEQ sequencing was performed on naive, central memory and regulatory T cell samples, with an average of approximately 3.9 million total reads per sample. Sorted cells were lysed in RLT buffer, and RNA was extracted using DNase-treated RNeasy Micro or Mini kits according to cell number. To prevent cross-contamination, each cell subset was processed individually, whereas patient and healthy donor samples were processed jointly. The immunoSEQ multiplex PCR was used to amplify TCRB sequences from cDNA, generating 87-bp fragments that spanned the CDR3 region. The amplicons were sequenced using the Illumina HiSeq platform. The paper's data handling went like this. Synthetic template baselines were used to correct PCR bias computationally, reads within Hamming distance 2 were collapsed together, and singletons that could not be merged were discarded. Reads were aligned against IMGT so that V, D and J genes, CDR3 length and insertions or deletions at six rearrangement sites could be assigned. Within each subset, clonotype counts were normalized to the number of sorted cells before true diversity and Gini coefficients were calculated with the tcR R package. The overlap coefficient, calculated on TCRB nucleotide sequences, was used to quantify repertoire sharing. TCRdb limited this immuneACCESS table to in-frame rearrangements with V and J called. A share of clones is missing; checked studies link under half to unresolved V genes, and the rest is unexplained. The V and J calls and clone size were taken over from that table, and D and trimming were inferred from the DNA. Present in this sample are some 150,000 clones, 6.9% of which were seen just once. Under 1.5% of the sample comes from the top ten.

About this clone itself: It lacks a known antigen. Within one base of it there is no much larger clone, and no base qualities were kept.

Sequencing was done on a sample of central memory CD4+ T cells from blood. This receptor was identified in a woman younger than 45 in good health.

In nucleotides, the sequence is TGCGCCAGCAGCTTGGGATGGGGGGGCGAAGAGACCCAGTACTTC. Its protein product is CASSLGWGGEETQYF. Recombination linked TRBV5-1 to TRBJ2-5; TRBD2 is a possible D gene, resting on 7 matching bases. V is reduced by 0 bases and J by 3 bases, leaving a spacing of 12 bases between them. There are 15 amino acids in the CDR3, from cysteine to phenylalanine inclusive. Left in the record is the CDR3 DNA by itself, 45 bases read in frame from the first base. CDR1 is given as SGHRS and CDR2 as YFSETQ, both from the germline V gene.